These 18 T cell receptor beta chains originate from one sample sequenced in a study of cytomegalovirus exposure and HLA in healthy donors. Researchers ran the PCR with 60 Vbeta and 13 Jbeta primers. Clones were sequenced by immunoSEQ multiplex PCR, and TCRdb holds only the in-frame ones, with some missing. The sample has some 120,000 clones; around 67% are singletons. Sequenced sample: PBMCs. Receptors were obtained from a woman aged 40 to 50 in good health and CMV-seropositive.

The chain joins TRBV6-6 to TRBJ2-7, with 7 bases aligning to TRBD1. This CDR3 has 16 amino acids. V was pared by 5 bases and J by 3 bases, with 13 bases of the junction left unmatched. Germline lookup yields CDR1 MNHNY and CDR2 SVGAGI (reference sequence). The CDR3 spells CASSPGRTGPLYEQYF. In DNA, the CDR3 is TGTGCCAGCAGTCCTGGCCGGACAGGTCCTCTCTACGAGCAGTACTTC.

The V gene is TRBV7-2, the J gene TRBJ1-5, with a tentative D call TRBD1 (5 bases). The CDR3 is 14 residues long. Germline-derived CDR1 and CDR2 are SGHTA and FQGNSA. V lost 1 base and J 7 bases, leaving 11 bases between the germline ends. CDR3 residues: CASSLGARGQPQHF. The DNA of the CDR3 is TGTGCCAGCAGCTTAGGTGCCCGGGGGCAGCCCCAGCATTTT.

The sample holds a few counts of this clone. CDR3 sequence (DNA): TGTGCCATCACCCCTGGAGCGAACACTGAAGCTTTCTTT. Protein: CAITPGANTEAFF. The chain has TRBV10-3 and TRBJ1-1; no definite D call. V was trimmed by 7 bases and J by 1 base, leaving 10 bases between them. The CDR3 sequence is 13 residues long. Germline CDR1 reads ENHRY; CDR2 reads SYGVKD.

About this clone itself: The sample holds other DNA sequences that translate to the same CDR3. This chain uses TRBV5-1 with TRBJ2-1; D not certain. V was shortened by 0 bases and J by 1 base, with 8 bases between the two germline ends. This CDR3 spans 15 amino acids. The germline V gene encodes CDR1 SGHRS and CDR2 YFSETQ. The CDR3 protein is CASSLGTGSYNEQFF. The CDR3 DNA reads as TGCGCCAGCAGCTTGGGAACCGGGTCCTACAATGAGCAGTTCTTC. Variable domain in full (rest from reference TRBV5-1 and TRBJ2-1): KAGVTQTPRYLIKTRGQQVTLSCSPISGHRSVSWYQQTPGQGLQFLFEYFSETQRNKGNFPGRFSGRQFSNSRSEMNVSTLELGDSALYLCASSLGTGSYNEQFFGPGTRLTVL.

This chain joins TRBV29-1 and TRBJ2-5, with TRBD2 as a possible D gene (6 bases). This CDR3 region has 14 residues. The V end lost 6 bases, the J end lost 5 bases, and 19 bases lay between the germline ends. From germline, CDR1 is SQVTM and CDR2 ANQGSEA. The CDR3 DNA follows: TGCAGCGTCGCCGAATTCCGGGGGACCGAGACCCAGTACTTC. It codes for CSVAEFRGTETQYF.

This clone was observed a single time. The V and J genes are TRBV7-2 and TRBJ1-2; weak D call: TRBD1 (5 bases). The V gene's germline CDR1 is SGHTA and CDR2 FQGNSA. V was clipped by 5 bases and J by 2 bases, with 15 bases between them. This CDR3 is built from 15 residues. CDR3 sequence reads: CASSRLGAGNYGYTF. CDR3 bases: TGTGCCAGCAGCCGATTAGGGGCCGGCAACTATGGCTACACCTTC.

The DNA of the CDR3 is TGCGCCAGCAGCTTGGAGCGGGGTGGGGGGGCAGATACGCAGTATTTT. It specifies CASSLERGGGADTQYF. The chain recombines TRBV5-1 with TRBJ2-3; 7 bases line up with TRBD2. The CDR3 is 16 amino acids. The V and J ends lost 0 bases and 4 bases, in that order; junction bases with no gene match: 8. Germline V gene data show CDR1 as SGHRS and CDR2 as YFSETQ.

This rearrangement joins TRBV27 to TRBJ2-1; 9 bases are a match to TRBD2. V lost 1 base, J lost 0 bases, and 1 base stayed unmatched. CDR3 length equals 16 residues. The germline gives CDR1 MNHEY, CDR2 SMNVEV (reference sequence). The CDR3 sequence is CASSLLAGDSYNEQFF. DNA of the CDR3: TGTGCCAGCAGTTTATTAGCGGGGGACTCCTACAATGAGCAGTTCTTC.

This chain connects TRBV19 to TRBJ1-6; the D gene is possibly TRBD1 (5 bases). Germline V CDR1 and CDR2: LNHDA, SQIVND (reference sequence). V gave up 6 bases and J gave up 7 bases, with 22 bases separating them. This CDR3 spans 17 amino acids. The CDR3 spells CASRILGGYGQNSPLHF. The CDR3 DNA follows: TGTGCCAGTAGGATCCTCGGGGGGTATGGGCAGAATTCACCCCTCCACTTT.

The V gene is TRBV19, the J gene TRBJ2-5; D perhaps matches TRBD1 (5 bases). V was trimmed by 6 bases and J by 5 bases, leaving 7 bases between them. The CDR3 is 11 amino acids. The germline V gene encodes CDR1 LNHDA and CDR2 SQIVND (reference sequence). CDR3 sequence reads: CASRHRETQYF. For the CDR3, the DNA is TGTGCCAGTAGGCACAGGGAGACCCAGTACTTC.

This clone has a count of ten or more. The V gene is TRBV6-1, the J gene TRBJ2-1; D is unresolved. Trimming removed 4 bases at V and 4 bases at J, with 8 bases between. CDR3 size: 13 residues. Germline loops: CDR1 MNHNS, CDR2 SASEGT. The CDR3 here is CASSVQEYNEQFF. The CDR3 DNA reads as TGTGCCAGCAGTGTTCAGGAATACAATGAGCAGTTCTTC.

The sample holds a few counts of this clone. The V and J genes are TRBV4-3 and TRBJ1-2; TRBD1 matches 9 bases. CDR3 length: 16 residues. Trimming took 0 bases from V and 7 from J; bases not matched to a gene: 9. Germline CDR1 reads LGHNA; CDR2 reads YSLEER. The CDR3 sequence is CASSQDRPDRGGGYTF. The DNA of the CDR3 is TGCGCCAGCAGCCAAGATAGACCGGACAGGGGAGGTGGCTACACCTTC.

The chain is built from TRBV7-9 and TRBJ2-3, with D possibly matching TRBD2 (6 bases). The V gene lost 1 base and the J gene lost 2 bases, with 7 bases spanning the gap. Looked up from germline, CDR1 is SEHNR and CDR2 is FQNEAQ (reference sequence). CDR3 size: 14 residues. CDR3 bases: TGTGCCAGCAGCTTAGTAGCGGCCACAGATACGCAGTATTTT. This encodes CASSLVAATDTQYF.

This clone was counted between two and nine times. V usage is TRBV6-6 and J usage is TRBJ1-5; D gene unclear. This CDR3 has 13 residues. CDR1 is MNHNY and CDR2 is SVGAGI in the germline V gene (reference sequence). V was shortened by 7 bases and J by 5 bases, with 12 bases between the two germline ends. The CDR3 region is CASTLQPDQPQHF. The CDR3 DNA is TGTGCCAGCACCTTACAGCCGGATCAGCCCCAGCATTTT.

V usage is TRBV27 and J usage is TRBJ2-3, with a tentative D call TRBD1 (5 bases). Germline assignment: CDR1 MNHEY and CDR2 SMNVEV (reference sequence). V was pared by 6 bases and J by 1 base, with 11 bases between. There are 14 residues in the CDR3. The CDR3 DNA reads TGTGCCAGCAGGTTTCAGGGCCGCACAGATACGCAGTATTTT. Residues: CASRFQGRTDTQYF.

V gene TRBV7-6 combines with J gene TRBJ2-1, with TRBD1 identical over 8 bases. Per the germline V gene, CDR1 is SGHVS and CDR2 is FNYEAQ. The CDR3 is 11 amino acids. With V trimmed by 9 bases and J by 6 bases, 1 base remained unmatched. CDR3 DNA: TGTGCCAGTGGACAGGGCAATGAGCAGTTCTTC. Protein sequence: CASGQGNEQFF.

Only one count was recorded for this clone. This chain links TRBV7-3 with TRBJ1-4; D remains unclear. Germline V CDR1 and CDR2: SGHTA, FQGTGA. CDR3 length equals 16 residues. Trimming left V 1 base short and J 0 bases short, with 9 bases between. In DNA form, the CDR3 reads TGTGCCAGCAGCTTAAGGGCAGGCGCAACTAATGAAAAACTGTTTTTT. Translated: CASSLRAGATNEKLFF. The full variable domain, completed using reference TRBV7-3 and TRBJ1-4, is GAGVSQTPSNKVTEKGKYVELRCDPISGHTALYWYRQSLGQGPEFLIYFQGTGAADDSGLPNDRFFAVRPEGSVSTLKIQRTERGDSAVYLCASSLRAGATNEKLFFGSGTQLSVL.

V usage is TRBV6-1 and J usage is TRBJ1-2, with a tentative D call TRBD1 (6 bases). V was cut by 5 bases and J by 8 bases, with 15 bases left in between. CDR1 is MNHNS, CDR2 SASEGT, per germline. This CDR3 has 13 amino acids. The DNA for the CDR3 is TGTGCCAGCAGTCCCGGGACATTATCCGGCTACACCTTC. Translation: CASSPGTLSGYTF.